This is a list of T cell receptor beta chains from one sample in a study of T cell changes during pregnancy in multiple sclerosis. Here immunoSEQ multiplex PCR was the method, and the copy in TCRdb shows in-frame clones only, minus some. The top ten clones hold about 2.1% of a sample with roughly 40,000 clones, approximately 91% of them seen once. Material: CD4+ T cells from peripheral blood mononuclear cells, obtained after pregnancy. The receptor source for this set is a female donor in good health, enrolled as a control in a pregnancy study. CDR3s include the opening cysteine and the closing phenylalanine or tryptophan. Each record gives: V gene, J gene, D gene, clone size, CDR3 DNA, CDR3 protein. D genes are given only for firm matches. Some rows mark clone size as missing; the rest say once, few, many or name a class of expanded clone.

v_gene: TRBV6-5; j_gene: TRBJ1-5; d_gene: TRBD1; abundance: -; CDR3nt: TGTGCCAGCAGTAGGGACAGGGTGCGGCAGCCCCAGCATTTT; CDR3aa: CASSRDRVRQPQHF
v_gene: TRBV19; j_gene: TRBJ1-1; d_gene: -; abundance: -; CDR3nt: TGTGCCAGTAGTATAGAAGCGACTGAAGCTTTCTTT; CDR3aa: CASSIEATEAFF
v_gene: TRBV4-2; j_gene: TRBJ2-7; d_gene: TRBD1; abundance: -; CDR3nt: TGTGCCAGCAGCCAAGGGACAGGACCCAGCTCCTACGAGCAGTACTTC; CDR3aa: CASSQGTGPSSYEQYF
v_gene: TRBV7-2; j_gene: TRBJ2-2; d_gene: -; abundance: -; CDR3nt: TGTGCCAGCAGCTTGTCTACCGGGGAGCTGTTTTTT; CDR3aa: CASSLSTGELFF
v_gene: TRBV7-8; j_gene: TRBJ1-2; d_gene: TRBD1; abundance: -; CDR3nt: TGTGCCAGCAGCCATCGGGACAGGGGACGGGAGGATGGCTACACCTTC; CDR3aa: CASSHRDRGREDGYTF
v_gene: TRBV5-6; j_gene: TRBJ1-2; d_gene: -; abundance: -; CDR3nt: TGTGCCAGCAGCTTCCTAGGGAGGGTCTATGGCTACACCTTC; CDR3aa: CASSFLGRVYGYTF
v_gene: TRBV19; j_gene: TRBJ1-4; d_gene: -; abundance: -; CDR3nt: TGTGCCAGTAGTACACAGACGGCTACTAATGAAAAACTGTTTTTT; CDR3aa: CASSTQTATNEKLFF
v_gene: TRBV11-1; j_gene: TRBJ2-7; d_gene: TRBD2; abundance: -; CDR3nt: TGTGCCAGCAGCTTAGAAGGGCTAGCGGGAACCTACGAGCAGTACTTC; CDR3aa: CASSLEGLAGTYEQYF
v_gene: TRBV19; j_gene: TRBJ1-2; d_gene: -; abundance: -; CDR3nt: TGTGCCAGTAGTACGACAGCCGCTAACTATGGCTACACCTTC; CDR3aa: CASSTTAANYGYTF
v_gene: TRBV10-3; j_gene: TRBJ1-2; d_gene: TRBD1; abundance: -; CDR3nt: TGTGCCATCAGTCGACAGGGCGCCTATGGCTACACCTTC; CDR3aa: CAISRQGAYGYTF
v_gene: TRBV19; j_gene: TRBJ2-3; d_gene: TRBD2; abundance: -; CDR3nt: TGTGCCAGTAGTAAACGACTAGCTCCAGATACGCAGTATTTT; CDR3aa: CASSKRLAPDTQYF
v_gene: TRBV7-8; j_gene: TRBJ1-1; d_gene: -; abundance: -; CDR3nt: TGTGCCAGCAGCCTCCGGGACACTGAAGCTTTCTTT; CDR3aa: CASSLRDTEAFF
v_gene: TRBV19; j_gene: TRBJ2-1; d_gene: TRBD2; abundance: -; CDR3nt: TGTGCCAGTAGATTAGGACTAGCCGAAAATGAGCAGTTCTTC; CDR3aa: CASRLGLAENEQFF
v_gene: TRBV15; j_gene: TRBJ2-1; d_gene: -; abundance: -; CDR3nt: TGTGCCACCAGCAGTAACTACAATGAGCAGTTCTTC; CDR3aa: CATSSNYNEQFF
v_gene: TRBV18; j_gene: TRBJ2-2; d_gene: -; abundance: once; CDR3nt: TGTGCCAGCTCACCAGACTCCCTCCCCGGGGAGCTGTTTTTT; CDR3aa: CASSPDSLPGELFF
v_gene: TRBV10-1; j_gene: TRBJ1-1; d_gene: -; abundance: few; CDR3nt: TGCGCCAGCAGTGAGTCGACAGGAAAACAACCTTTCTTT; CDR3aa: CASSESTGKQPFF
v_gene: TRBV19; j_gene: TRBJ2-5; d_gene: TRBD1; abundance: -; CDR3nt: TGTGCCAGTAGTTTACAGGGGGCTGGGGAGACCCAGTACTTC; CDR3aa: CASSLQGAGETQYF
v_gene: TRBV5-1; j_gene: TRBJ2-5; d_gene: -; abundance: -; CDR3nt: TGCGCCAGCAGCCGATACCAGGGGCCGGAGACCCAGTACTTC; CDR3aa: CASSRYQGPETQYF
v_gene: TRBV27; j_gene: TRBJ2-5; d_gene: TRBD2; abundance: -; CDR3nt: TGTGCCAGCAGTTCTAGCGGGGGGGCCGGGGAGACCCAGTACTTC; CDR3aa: CASSSSGGAGETQYF
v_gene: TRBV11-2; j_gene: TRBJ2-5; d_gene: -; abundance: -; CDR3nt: TGTGCCAGCAGCTTAGCCAGACTCCAAGAGACCCAGTACTTC; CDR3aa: CASSLARLQETQYF
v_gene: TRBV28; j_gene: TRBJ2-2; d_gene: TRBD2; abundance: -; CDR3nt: TGTGCCAGCATGGCGGGGGACGGAACCGGGGAGCTGTTTTTT; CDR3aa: CASMAGDGTGELFF
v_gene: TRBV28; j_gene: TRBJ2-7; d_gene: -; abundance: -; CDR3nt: TGTGCCAGCAGTCGCGCGGTTACCTACGAGCAGTACTTC; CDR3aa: CASSRAVTYEQYF
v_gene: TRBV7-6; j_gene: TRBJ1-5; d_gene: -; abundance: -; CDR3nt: TGTGCCAGCAGCACCGGGACACTCAAAGGGAGCAATCAGCCCCAGCATTTT; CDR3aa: CASSTGTLKGSNQPQHF
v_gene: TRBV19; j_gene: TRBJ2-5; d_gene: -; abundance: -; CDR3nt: TGTGCCAGTAGGCAGGCCGGAGAGACCCAGTACTTC; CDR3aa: CASRQAGETQYF
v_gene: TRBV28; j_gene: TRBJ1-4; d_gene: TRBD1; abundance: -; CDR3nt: TGTGCCAGCAGCCCTCCTAGTGGACAGGGTAATGAAAAACTGTTTTTT; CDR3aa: CASSPPSGQGNEKLFF
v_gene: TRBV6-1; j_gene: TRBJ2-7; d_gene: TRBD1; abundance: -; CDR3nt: TGTGCCAGCGGGGGGACAGGGAACTACGAGCAGTACTTC; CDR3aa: CASGGTGNYEQYF
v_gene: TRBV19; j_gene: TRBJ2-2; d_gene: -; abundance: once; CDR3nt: TGTGCCAGTAGTAAACGCGACACCACCGGGGAGCTGTTTTTT; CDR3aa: CASSKRDTTGELFF